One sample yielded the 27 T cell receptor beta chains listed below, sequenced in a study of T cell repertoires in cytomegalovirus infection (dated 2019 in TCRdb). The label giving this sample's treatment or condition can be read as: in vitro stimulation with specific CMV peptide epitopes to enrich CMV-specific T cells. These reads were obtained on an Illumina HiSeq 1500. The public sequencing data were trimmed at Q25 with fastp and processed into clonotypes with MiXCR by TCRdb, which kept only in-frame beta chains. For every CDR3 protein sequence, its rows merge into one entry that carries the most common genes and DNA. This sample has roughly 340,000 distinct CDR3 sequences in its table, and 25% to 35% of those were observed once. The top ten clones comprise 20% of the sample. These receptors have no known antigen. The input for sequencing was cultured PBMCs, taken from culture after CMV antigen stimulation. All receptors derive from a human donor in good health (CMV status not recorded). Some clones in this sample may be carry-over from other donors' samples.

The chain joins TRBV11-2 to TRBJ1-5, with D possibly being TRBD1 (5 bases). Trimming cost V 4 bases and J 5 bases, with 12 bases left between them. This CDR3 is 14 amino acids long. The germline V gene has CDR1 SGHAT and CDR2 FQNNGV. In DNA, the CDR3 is TGTGCCAGCAGCTCACAGACAGCAGATCAGCCCCAGCATTTT. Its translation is CASSSQTADQPQHF.

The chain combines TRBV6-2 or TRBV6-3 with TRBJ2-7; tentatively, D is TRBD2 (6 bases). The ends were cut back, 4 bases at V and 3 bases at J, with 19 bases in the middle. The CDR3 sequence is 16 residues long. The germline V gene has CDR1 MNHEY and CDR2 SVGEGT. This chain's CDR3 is CASSSAAWRGYYEQYF. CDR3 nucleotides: TGTGCCAGCAGTTCCGCGGCGTGGCGGGGATACTACGAGCAGTACTTC.

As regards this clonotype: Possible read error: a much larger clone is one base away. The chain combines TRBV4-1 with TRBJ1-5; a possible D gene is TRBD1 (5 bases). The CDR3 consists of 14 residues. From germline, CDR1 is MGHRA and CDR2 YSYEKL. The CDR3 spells CACSQGGDYQPQHF. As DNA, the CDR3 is TGCGCCTGCAGCCAAGGAGGGGATTATCAGCCCCAGCATTTT.

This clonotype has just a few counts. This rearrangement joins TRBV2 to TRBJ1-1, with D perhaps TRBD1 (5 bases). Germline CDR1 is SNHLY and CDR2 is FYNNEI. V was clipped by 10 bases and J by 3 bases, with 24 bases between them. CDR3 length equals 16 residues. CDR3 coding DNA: TGTGCCACTTCTGAATCGGCAGGGCTGAGGGACACTGAAGCTTTCTTT. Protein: CATSESAGLRDTEAFF.

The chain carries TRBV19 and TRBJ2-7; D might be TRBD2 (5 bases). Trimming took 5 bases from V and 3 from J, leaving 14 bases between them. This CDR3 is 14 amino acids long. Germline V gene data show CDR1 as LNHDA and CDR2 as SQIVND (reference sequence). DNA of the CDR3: TGTGCCAGTAGTCCTCGGAGGAGGTTCTACGAGCAGTACTTC. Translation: CASSPRRRFYEQYF.

The CDR3 is CASRRGGARVYEQYF. The CDR3 DNA sequence: TGTGCCAGCAGGAGGGGGGGCGCTCGGGTCTACGAGCAGTACTTC. The chain recombines TRBV12-3 or TRBV12-4 with TRBJ2-7, with TRBD2 as a possible D gene (7 bases). The CDR3 has 15 amino acids. The V end was cut by 6 bases, the J end by 3 bases, with 18 bases between.

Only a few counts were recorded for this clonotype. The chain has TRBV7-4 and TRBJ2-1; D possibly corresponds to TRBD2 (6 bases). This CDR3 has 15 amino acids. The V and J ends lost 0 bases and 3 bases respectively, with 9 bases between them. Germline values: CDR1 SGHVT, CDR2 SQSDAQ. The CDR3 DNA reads TGTGCCAGCAGCTTAGCTCGGGAGTTCTACAATGAGCAGTTCTTC. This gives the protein CASSLAREFYNEQFF.

In DNA form, the CDR3 reads TGTGCCAGCAGCCAAGAGGGGGAGGGGGCTTCTGGCTACACCTTC. Residues: CASSQEGEGASGYTF. This sequence joins TRBV4-2 and TRBJ1-2; 7 nucleotides align to TRBD1. V was pared by 0 bases and J by 7 bases, with 8 bases of the junction left unmatched. The CDR3 has 15 amino acids. Germline loops: CDR1 LGHNA, CDR2 YNFKEQ.

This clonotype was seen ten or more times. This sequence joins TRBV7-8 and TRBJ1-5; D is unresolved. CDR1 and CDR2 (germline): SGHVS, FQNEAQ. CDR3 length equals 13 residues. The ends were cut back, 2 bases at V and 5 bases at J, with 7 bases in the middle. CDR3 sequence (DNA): TGTGCCAGCAGCTTACGGCAGCATCAGCCCCAGCATTTT. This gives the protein CASSLRQHQPQHF.

This CDR3 is CASTGRTMNTEAFF. CDR3 nucleotides: TGTGCCAGCACGGGAAGGACCATGAACACTGAAGCTTTCTTT. The gene calls are TRBV27 and TRBJ1-1; D remains unclear. Trimming removed 7 bases at V and 0 bases at J, with 12 bases between. The germline gives CDR1 MNHEY, CDR2 SMNVEV (reference sequence). CDR3 length: 14 residues.

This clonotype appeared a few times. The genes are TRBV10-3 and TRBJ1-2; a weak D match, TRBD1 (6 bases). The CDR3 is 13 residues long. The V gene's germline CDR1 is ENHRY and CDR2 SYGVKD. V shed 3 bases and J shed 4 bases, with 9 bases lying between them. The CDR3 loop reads CAISEGRGYGYTF. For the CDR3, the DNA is TGTGCCATCAGTGAAGGCAGGGGCTATGGCTACACCTTC.

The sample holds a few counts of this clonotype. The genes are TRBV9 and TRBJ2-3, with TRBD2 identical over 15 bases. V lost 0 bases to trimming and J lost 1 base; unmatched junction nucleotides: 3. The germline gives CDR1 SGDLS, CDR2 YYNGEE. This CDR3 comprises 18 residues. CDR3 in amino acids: CASSVGTSGGDGTDTQYF. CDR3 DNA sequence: TGTGCCAGCAGCGTAGGGACTAGCGGGGGGGATGGCACAGATACGCAGTATTTT.

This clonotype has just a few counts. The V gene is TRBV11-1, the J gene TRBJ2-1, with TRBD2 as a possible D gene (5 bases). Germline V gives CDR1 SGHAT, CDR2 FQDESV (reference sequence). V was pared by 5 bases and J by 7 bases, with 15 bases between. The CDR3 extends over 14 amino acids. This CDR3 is CASSPLNPGNEQFF. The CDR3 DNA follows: TGTGCCAGCAGCCCCCTCAATCCGGGGAATGAGCAGTTCTTC.

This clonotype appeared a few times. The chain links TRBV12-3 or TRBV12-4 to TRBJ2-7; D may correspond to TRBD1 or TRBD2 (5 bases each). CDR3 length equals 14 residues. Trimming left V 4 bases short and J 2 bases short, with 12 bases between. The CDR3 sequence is CASSSREGPYEQYF. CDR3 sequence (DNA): TGTGCCAGCAGTTCCCGTGAGGGGCCCTACGAGCAGTACTTC.

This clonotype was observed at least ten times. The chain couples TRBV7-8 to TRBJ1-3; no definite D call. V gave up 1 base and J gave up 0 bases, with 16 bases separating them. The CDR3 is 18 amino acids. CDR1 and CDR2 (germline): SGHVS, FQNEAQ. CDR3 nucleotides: TGTGCCAGCAGCTTAGTTTCGGCGGGCAGGTTCTCTGGAAACACCATATATTTT. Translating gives CASSLVSAGRFSGNTIYF.

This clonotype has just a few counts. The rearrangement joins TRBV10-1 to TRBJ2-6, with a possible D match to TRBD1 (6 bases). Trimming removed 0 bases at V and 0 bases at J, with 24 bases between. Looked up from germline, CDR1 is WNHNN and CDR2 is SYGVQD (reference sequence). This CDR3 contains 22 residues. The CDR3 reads CASSESPRDTSKGSSGANVLTF. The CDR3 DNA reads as TGCGCCAGCAGTGAGTCCCCGAGGGACACCTCTAAGGGCAGCTCTGGGGCCAACGTCCTGACTTTC.

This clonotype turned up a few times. CDR3 loop: CSASPGGGDTDTQYF. In nucleotides, the CDR3 is TGCAGTGCCAGCCCGGGAGGAGGGGACACAGATACGCAGTATTTT. The rearrangement joins TRBV20-1 to TRBJ2-3, with 7 nucleotides matching TRBD2. The CDR3 length is 15 residues. Germline CDR1 DFQATT, CDR2 SNEGSKA (reference sequence). The J segment lost 2 bases and the V segment lost 6 bases, leaving 11 bases of the junction unmatched.

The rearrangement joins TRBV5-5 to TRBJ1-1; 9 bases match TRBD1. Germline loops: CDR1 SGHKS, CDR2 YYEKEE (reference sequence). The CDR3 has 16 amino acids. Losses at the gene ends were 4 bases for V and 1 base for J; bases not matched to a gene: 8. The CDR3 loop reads CASSEGDRVWNTEAFF. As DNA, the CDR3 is TGTGCCAGCAGCGAAGGGGACAGGGTTTGGAACACTGAAGCTTTCTTT.

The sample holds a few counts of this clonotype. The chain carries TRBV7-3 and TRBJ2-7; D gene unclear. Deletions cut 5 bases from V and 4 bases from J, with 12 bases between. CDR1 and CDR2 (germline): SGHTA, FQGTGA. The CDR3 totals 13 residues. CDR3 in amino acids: CASSRGSVYEQYF. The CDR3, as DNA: TGTGCCAGCAGCCGAGGTTCAGTTTACGAGCAGTACTTC.

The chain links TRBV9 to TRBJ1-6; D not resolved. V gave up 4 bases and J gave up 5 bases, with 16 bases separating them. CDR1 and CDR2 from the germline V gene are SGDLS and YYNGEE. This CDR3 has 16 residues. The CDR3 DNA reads TGTGCCAGCAGCCCGACCGTCCTGAGGGATAATTCACCCCTCCACTTT. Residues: CASSPTVLRDNSPLHF.

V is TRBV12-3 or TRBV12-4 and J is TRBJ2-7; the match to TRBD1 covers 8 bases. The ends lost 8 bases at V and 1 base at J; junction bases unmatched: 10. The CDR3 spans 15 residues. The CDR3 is CASGLEDRASYEQYF. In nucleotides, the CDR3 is TGTGCCAGCGGCCTCGAGGACAGGGCGTCCTACGAGCAGTACTTC.

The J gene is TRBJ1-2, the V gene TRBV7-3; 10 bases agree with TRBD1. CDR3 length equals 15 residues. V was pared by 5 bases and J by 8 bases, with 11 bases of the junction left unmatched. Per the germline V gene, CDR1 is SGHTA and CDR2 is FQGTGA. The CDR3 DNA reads TGTGCCAGCAGCCCTCAGACAGGGGGCCGGGGCGGCTACACCTTC. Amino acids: CASSPQTGGRGGYTF.

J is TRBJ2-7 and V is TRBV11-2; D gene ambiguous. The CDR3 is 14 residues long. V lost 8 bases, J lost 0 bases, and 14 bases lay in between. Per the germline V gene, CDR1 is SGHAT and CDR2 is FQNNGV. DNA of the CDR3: TGTGCCAGCCGAACCCCGGTTAGCTCCTACGAGCAGTACTTC. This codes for CASRTPVSSYEQYF.

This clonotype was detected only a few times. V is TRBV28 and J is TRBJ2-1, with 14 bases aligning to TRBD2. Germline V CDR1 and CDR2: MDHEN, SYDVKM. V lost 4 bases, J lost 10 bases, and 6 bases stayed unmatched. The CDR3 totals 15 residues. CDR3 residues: CASSSPGLAGDEQFF. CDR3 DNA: TGTGCCAGCAGTTCTCCGGGACTAGCGGGAGACGAGCAGTTCTTC.

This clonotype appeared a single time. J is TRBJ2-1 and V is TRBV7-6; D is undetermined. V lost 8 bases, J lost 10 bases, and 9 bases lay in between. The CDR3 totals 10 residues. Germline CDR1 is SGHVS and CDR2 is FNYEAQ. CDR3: CASPVGEQFF. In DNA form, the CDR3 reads TGTGCCAGCCCCGTCGGGGAGCAGTTCTTC.

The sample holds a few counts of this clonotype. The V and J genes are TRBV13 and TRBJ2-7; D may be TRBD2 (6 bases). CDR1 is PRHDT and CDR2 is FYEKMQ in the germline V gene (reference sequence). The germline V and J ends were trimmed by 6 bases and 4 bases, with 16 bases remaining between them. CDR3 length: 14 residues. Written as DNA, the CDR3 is TGTGCCAGCAGTTCGAGGGGACTCTCTTACGAGCAGTACTTC. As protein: CASSSRGLSYEQYF. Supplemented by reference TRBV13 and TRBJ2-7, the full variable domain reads AAGVIQSPRHLIKEKRETATLKCYPIPRHDTVYWYQQGPGQDPQFLISFYEKMQSDKGSIPDRFSAQQFSDYHSELNMSSLELGDSALYFCASSSRGLSYEQYFGPGTRLTVT.

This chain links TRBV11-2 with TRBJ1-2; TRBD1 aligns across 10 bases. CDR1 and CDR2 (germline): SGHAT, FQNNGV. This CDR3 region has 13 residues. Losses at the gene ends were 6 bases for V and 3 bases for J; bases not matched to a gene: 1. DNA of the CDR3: TGTGCCAGCAGAGGGACAGGGGACTATGGCTACACCTTC. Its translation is CASRGTGDYGYTF.